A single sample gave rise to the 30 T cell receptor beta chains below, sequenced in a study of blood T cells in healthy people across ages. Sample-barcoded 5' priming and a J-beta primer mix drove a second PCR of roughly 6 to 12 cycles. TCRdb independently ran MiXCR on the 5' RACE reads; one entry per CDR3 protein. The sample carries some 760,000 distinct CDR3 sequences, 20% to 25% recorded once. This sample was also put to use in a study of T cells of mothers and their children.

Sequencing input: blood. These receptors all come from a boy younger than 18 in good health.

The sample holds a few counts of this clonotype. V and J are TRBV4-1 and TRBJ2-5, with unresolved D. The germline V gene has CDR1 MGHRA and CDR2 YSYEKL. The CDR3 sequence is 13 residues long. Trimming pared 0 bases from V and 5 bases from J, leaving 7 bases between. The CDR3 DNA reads TGCGCCAGCAGCCAAGAAATAGAGGAGACCCAGTACTTC. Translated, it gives CASSQEIEETQYF.

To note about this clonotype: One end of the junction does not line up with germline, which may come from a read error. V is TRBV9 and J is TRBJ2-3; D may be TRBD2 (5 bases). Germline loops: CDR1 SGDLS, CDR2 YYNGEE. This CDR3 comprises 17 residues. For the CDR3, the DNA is TGTGCCAGTAGCGCCGAAGGGTGGATTTCTAGCACAGATACGCAGTATTTT. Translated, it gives CASSAEGWISSTDTQYF.

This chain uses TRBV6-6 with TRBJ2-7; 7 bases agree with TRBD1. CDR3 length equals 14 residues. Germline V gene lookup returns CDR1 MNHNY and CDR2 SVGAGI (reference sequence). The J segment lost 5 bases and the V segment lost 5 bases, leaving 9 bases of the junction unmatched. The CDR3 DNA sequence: TGTGCCAGCAGTCGAGGACAGGTGTATCACGAGCAGTACTTC. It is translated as CASSRGQVYHEQYF.

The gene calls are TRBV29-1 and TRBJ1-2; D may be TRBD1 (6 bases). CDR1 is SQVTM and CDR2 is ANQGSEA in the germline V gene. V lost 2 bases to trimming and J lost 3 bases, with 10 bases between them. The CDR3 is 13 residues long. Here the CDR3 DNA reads TGCAGCGTTGAAAGGGCAGGGGACTATGGCTACACCTTC. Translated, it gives CSVERAGDYGYTF. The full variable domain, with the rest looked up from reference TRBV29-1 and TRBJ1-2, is SAVISQKPSRDICQRGTSLTIQCQVDSQVTMMFWYRQQPGQSLTLIATANQGSEATYESGFVIDKFPISRPNLTFSTLTVSNMSPEDSSIYLCSVERAGDYGYTFGSGTRLTVV.

CDR3 in DNA: TGCAGCGCCAAAGACCTCTATGGCTACACCTTC. Encoded protein: CSAKDLYGYTF. The rearrangement uses TRBV29-1 and TRBJ1-2; D remains ambiguous. Trimming shortened V by 7 bases and J by 4 bases, and 10 bases separated the two germline ends. Germline V gene data show CDR1 as SQVTM and CDR2 as ANQGSEA. The CDR3 is made up of 11 amino acids.

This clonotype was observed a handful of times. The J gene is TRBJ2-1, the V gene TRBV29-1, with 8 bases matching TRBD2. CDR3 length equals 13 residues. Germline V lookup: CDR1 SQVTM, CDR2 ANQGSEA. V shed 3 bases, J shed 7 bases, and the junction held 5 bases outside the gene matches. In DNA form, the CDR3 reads TGCAGCGTTGATGCCGGGAGGGCTAATGAGCAGTTCTTC. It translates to CSVDAGRANEQFF.

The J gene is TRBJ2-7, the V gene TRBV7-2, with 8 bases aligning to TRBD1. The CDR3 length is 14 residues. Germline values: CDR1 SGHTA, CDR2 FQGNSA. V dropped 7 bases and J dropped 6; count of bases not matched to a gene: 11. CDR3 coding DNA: TGTGCCAGCAACTCCGGGACAGGACTGATCGAGCAGTACTTC. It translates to CASNSGTGLIEQYF. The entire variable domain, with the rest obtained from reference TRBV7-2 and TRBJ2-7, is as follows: GAGVSQSPSNKVTEKGKDVELRCDPISGHTALYWYRQSLGQGLEFLIYFQGNSAPDKSGLPSDRFSAERTGGSVSTLTIQRTQQEDSAVYLCASNSGTGLIEQYFGPGTRLTVT.

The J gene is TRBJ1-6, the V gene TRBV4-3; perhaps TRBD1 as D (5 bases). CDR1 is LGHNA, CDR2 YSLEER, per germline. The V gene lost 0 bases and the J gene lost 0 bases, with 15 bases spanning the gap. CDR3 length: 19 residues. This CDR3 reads CASSQDVGTLSSYNSPLHF. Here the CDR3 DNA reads TGCGCCAGCAGCCAAGATGTGGGGACTCTGAGCTCCTATAATTCACCCCTCCACTTT.

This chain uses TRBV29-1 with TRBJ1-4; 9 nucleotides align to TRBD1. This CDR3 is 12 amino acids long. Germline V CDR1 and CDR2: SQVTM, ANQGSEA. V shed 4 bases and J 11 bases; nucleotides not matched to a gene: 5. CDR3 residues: CSVVAGTGKLFF. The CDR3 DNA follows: TGCAGCGTTGTCGCGGGGACAGGGAAACTGTTTTTT.

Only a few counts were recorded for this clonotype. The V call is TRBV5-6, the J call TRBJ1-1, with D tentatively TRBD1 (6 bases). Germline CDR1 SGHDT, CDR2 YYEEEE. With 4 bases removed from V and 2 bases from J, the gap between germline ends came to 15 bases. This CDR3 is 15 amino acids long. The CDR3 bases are TGTGCCAGCAGCATATCCGGGACAACAAACACTGAAGCTTTCTTT. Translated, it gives CASSISGTTNTEAFF.

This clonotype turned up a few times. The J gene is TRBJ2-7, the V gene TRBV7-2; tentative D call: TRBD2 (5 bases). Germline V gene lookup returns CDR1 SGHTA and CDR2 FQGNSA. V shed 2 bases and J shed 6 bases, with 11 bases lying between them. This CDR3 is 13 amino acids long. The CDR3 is CASSLTPAAEQYF. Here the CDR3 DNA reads TGTGCCAGCAGCTTAACCCCAGCGGCCGAGCAGTACTTC.

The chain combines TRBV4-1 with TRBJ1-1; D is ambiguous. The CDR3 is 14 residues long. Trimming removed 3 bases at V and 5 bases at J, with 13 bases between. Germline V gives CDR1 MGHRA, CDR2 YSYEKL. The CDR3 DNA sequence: TGCGCCAGCAGCCAGAAGTCGTTGGTTACTGAAGCTTTCTTT. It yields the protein CASSQKSLVTEAFF.

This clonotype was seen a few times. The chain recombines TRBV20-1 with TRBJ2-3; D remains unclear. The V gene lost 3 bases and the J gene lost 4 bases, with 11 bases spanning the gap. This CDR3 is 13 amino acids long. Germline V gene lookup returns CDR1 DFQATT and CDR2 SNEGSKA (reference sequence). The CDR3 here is CSASSPVADTQYF. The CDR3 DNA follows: TGCAGTGCTAGCTCCCCGGTTGCAGATACGCAGTATTTT.

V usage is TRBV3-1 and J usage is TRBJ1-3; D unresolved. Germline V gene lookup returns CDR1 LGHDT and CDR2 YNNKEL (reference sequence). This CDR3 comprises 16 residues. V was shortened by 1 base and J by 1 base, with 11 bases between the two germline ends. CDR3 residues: CASSQVREGSGNTIYF. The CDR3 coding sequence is TGTGCCAGCAGCCAAGTAAGGGAAGGGTCTGGAAACACCATATATTTT.

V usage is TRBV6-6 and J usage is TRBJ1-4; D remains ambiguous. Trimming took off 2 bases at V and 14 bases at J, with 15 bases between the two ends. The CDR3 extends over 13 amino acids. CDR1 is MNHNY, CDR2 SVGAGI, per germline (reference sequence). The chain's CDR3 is CASSYGGARDLFF. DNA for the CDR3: TGTGCCAGCAGTTACGGCGGTGCCCGAGATCTGTTTTTT.

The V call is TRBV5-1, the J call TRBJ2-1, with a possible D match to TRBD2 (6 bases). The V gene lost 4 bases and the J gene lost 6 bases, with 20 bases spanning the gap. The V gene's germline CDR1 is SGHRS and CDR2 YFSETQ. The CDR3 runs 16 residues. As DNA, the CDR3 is TGCGCCAGCAGCGTATCGGCCGGGACTGGGGGCAATGAGCAGTTCTTC. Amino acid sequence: CASSVSAGTGGNEQFF.

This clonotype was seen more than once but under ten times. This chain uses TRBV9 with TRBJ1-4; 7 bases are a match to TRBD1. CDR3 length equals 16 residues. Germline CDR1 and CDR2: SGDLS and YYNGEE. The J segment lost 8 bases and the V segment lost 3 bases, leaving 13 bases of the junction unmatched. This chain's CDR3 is CASSAFSGGPGEKLFF. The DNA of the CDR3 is TGTGCCAGCAGCGCTTTCTCAGGGGGGCCGGGGGAAAAACTGTTTTTT.

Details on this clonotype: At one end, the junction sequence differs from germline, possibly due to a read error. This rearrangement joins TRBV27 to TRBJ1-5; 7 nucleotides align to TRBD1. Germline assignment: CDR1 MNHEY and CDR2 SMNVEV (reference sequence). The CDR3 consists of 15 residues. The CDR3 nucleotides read TGTGTCAGCAGTTTGTCAGGGGGACCCCATCACCCCCAGCATTTT. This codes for CVSSLSGGPHHPQHF.

DNA for the CDR3: TGTGCCAGCAGCGCGCCCGGGACAGGTAACGCTGAAGCTTTCTTT. This sequence encodes CASSAPGTGNAEAFF. The chain uses TRBV7-9 and TRBJ1-1; 8 bases map to TRBD1. Germline assignment: CDR1 SEHNR and CDR2 FQNEAQ (reference sequence). The V gene end was trimmed by 5 bases and the J gene end by 6 bases; junction bases not matched to a gene: 11. The CDR3 contains 15 residues.

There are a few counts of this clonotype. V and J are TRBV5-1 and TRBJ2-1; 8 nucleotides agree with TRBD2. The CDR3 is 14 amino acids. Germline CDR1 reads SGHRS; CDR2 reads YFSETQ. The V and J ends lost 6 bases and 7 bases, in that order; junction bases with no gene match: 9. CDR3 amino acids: CASTQGLVVNEQFF. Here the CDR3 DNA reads TGCGCCAGCACCCAGGGACTAGTCGTTAATGAGCAGTTCTTC. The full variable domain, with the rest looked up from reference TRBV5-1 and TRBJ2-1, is KAGVTQTPRYLIKTRGQQVTLSCSPISGHRSVSWYQQTPGQGLQFLFEYFSETQRNKGNFPGRFSGRQFSNSRSEMNVSTLELGDSALYLCASTQGLVVNEQFFGPGTRLTVL.

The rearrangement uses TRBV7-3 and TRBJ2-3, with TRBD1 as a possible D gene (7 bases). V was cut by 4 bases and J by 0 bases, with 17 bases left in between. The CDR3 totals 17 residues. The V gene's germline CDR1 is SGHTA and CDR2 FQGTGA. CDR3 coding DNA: TGTGCCAGCAGCTCCGTAGGCGGGACAGCTAGCACAGATACGCAGTATTTT. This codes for CASSSVGGTASTDTQYF. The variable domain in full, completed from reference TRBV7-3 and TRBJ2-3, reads GAGVSQTPSNKVTEKGKYVELRCDPISGHTALYWYRQSLGQGPEFLIYFQGTGAADDSGLPNDRFFAVRPEGSVSTLKIQRTERGDSAVYLCASSSVGGTASTDTQYFGPGTRLTVL.

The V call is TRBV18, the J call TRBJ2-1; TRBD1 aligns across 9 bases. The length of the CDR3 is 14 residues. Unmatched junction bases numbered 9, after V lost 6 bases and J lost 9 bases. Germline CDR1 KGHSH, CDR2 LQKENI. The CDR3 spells CASSPGQGYGEQFF. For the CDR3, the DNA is TGTGCCAGCTCCCCGGGACAGGGATATGGTGAGCAGTTCTTC.

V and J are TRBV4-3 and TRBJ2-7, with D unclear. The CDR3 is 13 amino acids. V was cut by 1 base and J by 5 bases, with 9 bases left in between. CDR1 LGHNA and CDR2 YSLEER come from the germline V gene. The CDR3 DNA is TGCGCCAGCAGCCAAGGTCTGGGTAACGAGCAGTACTTC. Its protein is CASSQGLGNEQYF.

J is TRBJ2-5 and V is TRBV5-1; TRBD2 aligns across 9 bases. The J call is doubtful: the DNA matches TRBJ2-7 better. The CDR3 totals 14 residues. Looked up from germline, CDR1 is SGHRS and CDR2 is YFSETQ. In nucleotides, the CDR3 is TGCGCCAGCAGCTTCGGGACTAGCACCTACGAGCAGTACTTC. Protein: CASSFGTSTYEQYF.

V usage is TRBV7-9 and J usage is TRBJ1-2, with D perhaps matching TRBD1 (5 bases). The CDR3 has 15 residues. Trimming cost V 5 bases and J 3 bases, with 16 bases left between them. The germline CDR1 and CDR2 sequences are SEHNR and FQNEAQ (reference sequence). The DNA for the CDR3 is TGTGCCAGCAGCCTGAGTCTCAGGGACGACTATGGCTACACCTTC. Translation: CASSLSLRDDYGYTF.

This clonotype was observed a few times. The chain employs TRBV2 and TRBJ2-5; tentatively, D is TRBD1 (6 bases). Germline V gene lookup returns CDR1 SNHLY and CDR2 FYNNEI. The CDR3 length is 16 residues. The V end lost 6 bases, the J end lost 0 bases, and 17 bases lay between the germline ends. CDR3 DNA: TGTGCCAGCAGCTTAGGGGCAGGGGAATACCAAGAGACCCAGTACTTC. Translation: CASSLGAGEYQETQYF.

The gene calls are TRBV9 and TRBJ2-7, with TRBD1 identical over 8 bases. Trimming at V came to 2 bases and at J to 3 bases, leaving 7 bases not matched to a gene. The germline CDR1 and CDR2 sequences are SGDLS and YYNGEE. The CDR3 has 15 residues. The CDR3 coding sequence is TGTGCCAGCAGCGTCGGACAGGGAGCCCTCTACGAGCAGTACTTC. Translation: CASSVGQGALYEQYF.

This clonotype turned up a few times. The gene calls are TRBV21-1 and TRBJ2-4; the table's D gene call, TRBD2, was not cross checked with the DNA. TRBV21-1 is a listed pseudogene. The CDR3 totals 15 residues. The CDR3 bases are TGTGCCAGCAGCAACATTTCTAAGGGAGGAAACATTCAGTACTTC. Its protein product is CASSNISKGGNIQYF.

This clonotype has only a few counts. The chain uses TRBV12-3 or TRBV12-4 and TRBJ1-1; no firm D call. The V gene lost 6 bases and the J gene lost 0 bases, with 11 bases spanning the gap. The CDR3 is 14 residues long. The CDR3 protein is CASRPGWMNTEAFF. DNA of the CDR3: TGTGCCAGCAGACCCGGGTGGATGAACACTGAAGCTTTCTTT.

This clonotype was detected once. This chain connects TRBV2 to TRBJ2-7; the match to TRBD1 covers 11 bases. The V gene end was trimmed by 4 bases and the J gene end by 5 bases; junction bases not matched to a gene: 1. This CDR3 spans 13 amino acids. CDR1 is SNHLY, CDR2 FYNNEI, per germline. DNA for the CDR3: TGTGCCAGCAGTGGGACAGGGGGCGACGAGCAGTACTTC. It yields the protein CASSGTGGDEQYF.